A selection of T cell receptor beta chains follows, all from one sample in a study of long-term antiretroviral therapy in people with HIV. Using immunoSEQ multiplex PCR, the repertoire was profiled, and TCRdb retains in-frame clones only, with some absent. The table has around 21,000 clones, roughly 84% seen once. This material consisted of unsorted PBMCs, taken 0.2 years before starting antiretroviral therapy. The source is a man between 18 and 29 years old with HIV. Both conserved end residues are part of each CDR3. The D gene is left open where the match is weak. The size entry is marked missing in some rows and otherwise reads once, few, many or a size class.

J	V	D	size	CDR3	DNA
TRBJ1-6	TRBV6-6	TRBD1	few	CASRPDRDNSPLHF	TGTGCCAGCAGACCGGACAGGGATAATTCACCCCTCCACTTT
TRBJ2-1	TRBV7-3	NA	NA	CASSLGEKGEQFF	TGTGCCAGCAGCTTGGGTGAGAAAGGTGAGCAGTTCTTC
TRBJ2-1	TRBV11-3	NA	NA	CASSSTPGEQFF	TGTGCCAGCAGCTCCACCCCGGGAGAGCAGTTCTTC
TRBJ1-1	TRBV4-1	NA	NA	CASSPNSSGQTEAFF	TGCGCCAGCAGCCCAAACTCATCAGGGCAAACTGAAGCTTTCTTT
TRBJ2-7	TRBV13	NA	medium-sized	CASSGGRGVYEQYF	TGTGCCAGCAGCGGAGGGAGGGGGGTCTACGAGCAGTACTTC
TRBJ2-3	TRBV5-4	NA	NA	CASSLEGYPTDTQYF	TGTGCCAGCAGCTTGGAGGGGTACCCCACAGATACGCAGTATTTT
TRBJ2-5	TRBV30	NA	NA	CAWSGGRVVETQYF	TGTGCCTGGAGTGGGGGCAGGGTCGTGGAGACCCAGTACTTC
TRBJ2-5	TRBV29-1	NA	NA	CSVDGEPHAPETQYF	TGCAGCGTAGACGGGGAGCCTCACGCGCCAGAGACCCAGTACTTC
TRBJ2-5	TRBV15	NA	NA	CATSSLDRGGETQYF	TGTGCCACCAGCAGCTTAGACAGGGGAGGGGAGACCCAGTACTTC
TRBJ1-5	TRBV5-1	NA	NA	CASSAEGGNQPQHF	TGCGCCAGCAGTGCTGAGGGAGGGAATCAGCCCCAGCATTTT
TRBJ1-1	TRBV20-1	TRBD1	NA	CSALATGQAFF	TGCAGTGCCCTCGCGACAGGGCAAGCTTTCTTT
TRBJ2-3	TRBV7-9	NA	once	CASSKGDTFTDTQYF	TGTGCCAGCAGCAAGGGGGACACCTTCACAGATACGCAGTATTTT
TRBJ1-1	TRBV11-2	NA	few	CASSTRPGLLNTEAFF	TGTGCCAGCAGCACCCGGCCAGGCCTGCTTAACACTGAAGCTTTCTTT
TRBJ2-5	TRBV6-5	NA	NA	CASSYGMTQYF	TGTGCCAGCAGTTACGGGATGACCCAGTACTTC
TRBJ2-1	TRBV18	NA	NA	CASSPGIGYNEQFF	TGTGCCAGCTCACCAGGGATCGGCTACAATGAGCAGTTCTTC
TRBJ2-3	TRBV7-9	TRBD2	NA	CASSSRLAGGPGTDTQYF	TGTGCCAGCAGTTCCAGACTAGCGGGAGGGCCGGGCACAGATACGCAGTATTTT
TRBJ2-5	TRBV4-3	TRBD2	NA	CASSQEAGWSQYF	TGCGCCAGCAGCCAAGAAGCGGGGTGGTCCCAGTACTTC
TRBJ2-3	TRBV10-3	TRBD2	once	CAISILAGGGTDTQYF	TGTGCCATCAGCATCCTAGCGGGGGGCGGAACAGATACGCAGTATTTT
TRBJ1-5	TRBV7-6	NA	NA	CASSWAGASNQPQHF	TGTGCCAGCAGCTGGGCGGGGGCGAGCAATCAGCCCCAGCATTTT
TRBJ1-3	TRBV6-1	NA	NA	CASSERRHSGNTIYF	TGTGCCAGCAGTGAACGGCGGCACTCTGGAAACACCATATATTTT
TRBJ1-1	TRBV30	NA	NA	CAWILGFNTEAFF	TGTGCCTGGATTTTGGGGTTCAACACTGAAGCTTTCTTT
TRBJ1-6	TRBV4-2	NA	once	CASSQNPSRGDSPLHF	TGTGCCAGCAGCCAAAATCCCTCGCGAGGGGATTCACCCCTCCACTTT
TRBJ2-3	TRBV4-2	TRBD2	NA	CASSQDPILATSTDTQYF	TGTGCCAGCAGCCAAGACCCGATACTAGCGACTAGCACAGATACGCAGTATTTT
TRBJ1-5	TRBV5-1	TRBD1	NA	CASRATGDGNQPQHF	TGCGCCAGCAGGGCGACAGGGGACGGCAATCAGCCCCAGCATTTT
TRBJ1-2	TRBV4-1	NA	medium-sized	CASSQEMGTSVGYTF	TGCGCCAGCAGCCAAGAAATGGGGACCTCGGTCGGCTACACCTTC